The source of this T cell receptor (beta chain) is a study of blood T cell repertoires in COVID-19. Generated by immunoSEQ multiplex PCR, the TCRdb table keeps only in-frame clones and is missing some. The table lists about 150,000 clones, roughly nine tenths of them singletons. The CDR3 is 14 amino acids. The germline gives CDR1 KGHSH, CDR2 LQKENI. Germline trimming cut 6 bases from V and 7 bases from J; bases unmatched to any gene: 9. This clone was detected only a few times. The TCR comes from a woman aged 55-69 years with active COVID-19. Source material: peripheral blood. The chain recombines TRBV18 with TRBJ1-5, with 7 bases identical to TRBD1. CDR3 in amino acids: CASSDTGARQPQHF. The CDR3 bases are TGTGCCAGCTCGGATACAGGGGCACGGCAGCCCCAGCATTTT.